This TCR beta chain was sequenced in a study of blood T cell repertoires in COVID-19. Across the whole study: PBMCs, B-cell-depleted T cells, or T cells provided the cDNA or gDNA that made up the material.

Original processing notes: Amplification with reference gene primers provided the estimates of nucleated cell counts. Only in-frame clones appear in the TCRdb table, and some are missing; sequencing was by immunoSEQ multiplex PCR. V and J calls and clone size follow that table, whereas D and trimming were derived from the DNA. The profile shows roughly 150,000 clones, approximately 88% of them singletons. The germline V and J ends were trimmed by 5 bases and 5 bases, with 17 bases remaining between them. The CDR3 totals 15 residues. Germline V gene data show CDR1 as SGHAT and CDR2 as FQNNGV. The chain joins TRBV11-2 to TRBJ2-3, with a tentative D call TRBD2 (5 bases). The specimen sequenced was peripheral blood. The clonotype was recovered from a man aged 55-75 years with acute or convalescent COVID-19. This CDR3 reads CASSTPGGPIDTQYF. Written as DNA, the CDR3 is TGTGCCAGCAGCACCCCCGGCGGGCCTATAGATACGCAGTATTTT.